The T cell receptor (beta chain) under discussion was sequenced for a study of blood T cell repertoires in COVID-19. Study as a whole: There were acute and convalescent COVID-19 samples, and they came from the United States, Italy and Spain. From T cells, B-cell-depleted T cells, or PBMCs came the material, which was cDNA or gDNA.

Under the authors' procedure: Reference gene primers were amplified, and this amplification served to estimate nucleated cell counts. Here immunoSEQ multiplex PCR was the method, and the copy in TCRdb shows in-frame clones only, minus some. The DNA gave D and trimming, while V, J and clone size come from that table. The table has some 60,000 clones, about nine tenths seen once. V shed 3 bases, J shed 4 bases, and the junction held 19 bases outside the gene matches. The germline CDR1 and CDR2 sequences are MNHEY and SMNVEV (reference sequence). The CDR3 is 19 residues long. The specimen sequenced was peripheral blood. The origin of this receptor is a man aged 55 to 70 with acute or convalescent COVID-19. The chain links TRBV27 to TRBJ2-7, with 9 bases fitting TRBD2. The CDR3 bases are TGTGCCAGCAGTTTTTTAATAGGGCAGGATAGCGGGAGAGTATACGAGCAGTACTTC. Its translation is CASSFLIGQDSGRVYEQYF.